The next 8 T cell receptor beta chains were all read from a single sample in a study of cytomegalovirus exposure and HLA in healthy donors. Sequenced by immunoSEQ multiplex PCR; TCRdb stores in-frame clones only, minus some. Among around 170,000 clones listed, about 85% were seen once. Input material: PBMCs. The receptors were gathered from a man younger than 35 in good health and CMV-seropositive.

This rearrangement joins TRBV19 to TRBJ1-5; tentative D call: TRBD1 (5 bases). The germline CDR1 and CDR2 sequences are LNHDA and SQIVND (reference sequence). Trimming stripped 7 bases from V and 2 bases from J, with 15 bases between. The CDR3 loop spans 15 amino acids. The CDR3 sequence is CASTPGGTRNQPQHF. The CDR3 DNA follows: TGTGCCAGTACCCCCGGAGGGACGCGCAATCAGCCCCAGCATTTT.

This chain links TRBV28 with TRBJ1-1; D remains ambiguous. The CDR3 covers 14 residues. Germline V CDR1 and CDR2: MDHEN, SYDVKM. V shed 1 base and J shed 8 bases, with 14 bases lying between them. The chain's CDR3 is CASSLSSLGGEAFF. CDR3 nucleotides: TGTGCCAGCAGTTTATCCAGCCTAGGTGGAGAAGCTTTCTTT.

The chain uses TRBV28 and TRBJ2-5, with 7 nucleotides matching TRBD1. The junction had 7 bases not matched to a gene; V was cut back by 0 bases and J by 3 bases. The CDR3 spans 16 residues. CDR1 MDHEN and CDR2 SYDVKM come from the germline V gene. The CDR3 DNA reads TGTGCCAGCAGTTTATGGACGGGACAGACCGAAGAGACCCAGTACTTC. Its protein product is CASSLWTGQTEETQYF.

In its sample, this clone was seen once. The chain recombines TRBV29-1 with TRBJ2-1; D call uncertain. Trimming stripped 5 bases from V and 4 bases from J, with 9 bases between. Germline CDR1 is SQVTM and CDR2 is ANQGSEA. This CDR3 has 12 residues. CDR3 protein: CSVPFSYNEQFF. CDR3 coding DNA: TGCAGCGTTCCCTTCAGTTACAATGAGCAGTTCTTC.

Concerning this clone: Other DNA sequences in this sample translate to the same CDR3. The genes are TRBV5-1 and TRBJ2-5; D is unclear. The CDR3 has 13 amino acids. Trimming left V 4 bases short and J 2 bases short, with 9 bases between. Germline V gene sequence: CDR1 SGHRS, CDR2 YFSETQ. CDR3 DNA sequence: TGCGCCAGCAGCCCTCTCAGTCAAGAGACCCAGTACTTC. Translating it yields CASSPLSQETQYF.

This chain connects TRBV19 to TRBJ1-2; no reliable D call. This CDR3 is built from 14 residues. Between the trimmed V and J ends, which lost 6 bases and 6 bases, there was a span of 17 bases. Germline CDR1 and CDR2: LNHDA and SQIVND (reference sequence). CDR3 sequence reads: CASRHAGERDGYTF. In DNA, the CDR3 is TGTGCCAGTAGGCACGCAGGCGAGAGGGATGGCTACACCTTC. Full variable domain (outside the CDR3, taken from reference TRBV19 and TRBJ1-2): DGGITQSPKYLFRKEGQNVTLSCEQNLNHDAMYWYRQDPGQGLRLIYYSQIVNDFQKGDIAEGYSVSREKKESFPLTVTSAQKNPTAFYLCASRHAGERDGYTFGSGTRLTVV.

CDR3 sequence reads: CASSPGASGPYNEQFF. The CDR3 DNA follows: TGTGCCAGCTCACCCGGAGCTAGCGGGCCCTACAATGAGCAGTTCTTC. The V call is TRBV18, the J call TRBJ2-1; 8 bases are shared with TRBD2. Looked up from germline, CDR1 is KGHSH and CDR2 is LQKENI. V was clipped by 3 bases and J by 2 bases; unmatched bases: 6. The CDR3 has 16 amino acids.

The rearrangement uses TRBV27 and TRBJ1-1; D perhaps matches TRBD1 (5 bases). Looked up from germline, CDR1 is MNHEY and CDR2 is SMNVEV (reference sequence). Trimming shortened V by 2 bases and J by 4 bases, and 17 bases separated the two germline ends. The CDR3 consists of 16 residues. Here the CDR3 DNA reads TGTGCCAGCAGTTTAAGGAGGGGTTTGGGCGGCACTGAAGCTTTCTTT. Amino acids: CASSLRRGLGGTEAFF.